This TCR beta chain was found in a study of neurological immune-mediated disorders. The authors produced cDNA by 5'RACE using 10-nucleotide random UMIs. TCRdb re-called the 5' RACE reads through MiXCR, storing one row per CDR3 protein. The profile shows around 14,000 distinct CDR3 sequences, 7% of them singletons. Study results and caveats: The study found the most TCR clonal expansion in HTLV-1-associated myelopathy and the least in multiple sclerosis, below healthy controls.

Trimming pared 7 bases from V and 4 bases from J, leaving 18 bases between. The germline CDR1 and CDR2 sequences are SGHRS and YFSETQ. This CDR3 has 14 residues. Volunteers at a blood bank in Maryland, USA, were the healthy controls. The study built sorted libraries from some 930,000 CD4+ or CD8+ T cells. This clonotype appeared a few times. Its antigen is not identified. This sequence joins TRBV5-1 and TRBJ2-7; TRBD2 is a possible D gene (6 bases). Sequenced: CD8+ T cells from blood. This clonotype was sampled from a woman aged 40 to 50 in good health. CDR3 coding DNA: TGCGCCAGCCGCTACCGGGACGGGACTTACGAGCAGTACTTC. Translated, it gives CASRYRDGTYEQYF.